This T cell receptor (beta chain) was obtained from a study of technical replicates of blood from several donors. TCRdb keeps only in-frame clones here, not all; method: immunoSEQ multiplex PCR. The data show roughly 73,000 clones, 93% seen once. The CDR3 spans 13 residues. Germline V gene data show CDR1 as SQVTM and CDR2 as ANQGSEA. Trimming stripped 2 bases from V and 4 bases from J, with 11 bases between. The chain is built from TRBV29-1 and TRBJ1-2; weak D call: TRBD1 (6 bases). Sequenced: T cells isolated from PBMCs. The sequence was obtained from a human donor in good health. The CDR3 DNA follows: TGCAGCGTTGAATCACAGGGAATCTATGGCTACACCTTC. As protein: CSVESQGIYGYTF.